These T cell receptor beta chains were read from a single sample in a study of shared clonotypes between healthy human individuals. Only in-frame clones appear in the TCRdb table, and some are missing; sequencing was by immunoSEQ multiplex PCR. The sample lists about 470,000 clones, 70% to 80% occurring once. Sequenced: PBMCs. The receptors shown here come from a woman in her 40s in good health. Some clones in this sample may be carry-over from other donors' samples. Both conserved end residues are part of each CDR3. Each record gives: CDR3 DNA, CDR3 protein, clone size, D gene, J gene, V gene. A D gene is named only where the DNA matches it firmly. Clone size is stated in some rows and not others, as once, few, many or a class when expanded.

cdr3_nt: TGTGCAAGGATGGACCTCCCTGGACACAATGAGCAGTTCTTC
cdr3_aa: CARMDLPGHNEQFF
clone_size: -
d_call: -
j_call: TRBJ2-1
v_call: TRBV30

cdr3_nt: TGCGCCAGCAGCCAAGATACCTCACGAAATACGCAGTATTTT
cdr3_aa: CASSQDTSRNTQYF
clone_size: many
d_call: -
j_call: TRBJ2-3
v_call: TRBV4-3

cdr3_nt: TGTGCCACCAGCAGAGACCCTAATCAGCCCCAGCATTTT
cdr3_aa: CATSRDPNQPQHF
clone_size: -
d_call: -
j_call: TRBJ1-5
v_call: TRBV15

cdr3_nt: TGTGCCAGCAGCCCACAGTCAGTAGTTGAAGCTTTCTTT
cdr3_aa: CASSPQSVVEAFF
clone_size: few
d_call: -
j_call: TRBJ1-1
v_call: TRBV7-9

cdr3_nt: TGCGCCAGCAGCTTGGACCGGACAGGGGGCGAAAACATTCAGTACTTC
cdr3_aa: CASSLDRTGGENIQYF
clone_size: -
d_call: TRBD1
j_call: TRBJ2-4
v_call: TRBV5-1

cdr3_nt: TGTGCCAGCAGCTTGGCCCGGGGGTCTGGGGCCAACGTCCTGACTTTC
cdr3_aa: CASSLARGSGANVLTF
clone_size: -
d_call: -
j_call: TRBJ2-6
v_call: TRBV5-8

cdr3_nt: TGTGCCAGTTGGGACAGCCTTAACTATGGCTACACCTTC
cdr3_aa: CASWDSLNYGYTF
clone_size: few
d_call: TRBD1
j_call: TRBJ1-2
v_call: TRBV19

cdr3_nt: TGTGCCAGCAGGAGCACACGGACCTCTGGAAACACCATATATTTT
cdr3_aa: CASRSTRTSGNTIYF
clone_size: -
d_call: -
j_call: TRBJ1-3
v_call: TRBV27

cdr3_nt: TGTGCCTGGAGTGTGACAGCATATAGCAATCAGCCCCAGCATTTT
cdr3_aa: CAWSVTAYSNQPQHF
clone_size: few
d_call: -
j_call: TRBJ1-5
v_call: TRBV30

cdr3_nt: TGTGCCAGCAGCCGTGGGTCGGTAGCAGACAATGAGCAGTTCTTC
cdr3_aa: CASSRGSVADNEQFF
clone_size: -
d_call: -
j_call: TRBJ2-1
v_call: TRBV7-2

cdr3_nt: TGTGCCAGCAGCTTAAAACAGGGAGAGACTGAAGCTTTCTTT
cdr3_aa: CASSLKQGETEAFF
clone_size: -
d_call: -
j_call: TRBJ1-1
v_call: TRBV5-5

cdr3_nt: TGTGCCAGCAGCTTAGTTTTCCTTGGGCAGTACTTC
cdr3_aa: CASSLVFLGQYF
clone_size: -
d_call: -
j_call: TRBJ2-7
v_call: TRBV7-6

cdr3_nt: TGTGCCAGCAACACTGAAGCTTTCTTT
cdr3_aa: CASNTEAFF
clone_size: -
d_call: -
j_call: TRBJ1-1
v_call: TRBV27

cdr3_nt: TGTGCCAGCAGTGAAGCCCCCGAACTAAACACCATATATTTT
cdr3_aa: CASSEAPELNTIYF
clone_size: -
d_call: -
j_call: TRBJ1-3
v_call: TRBV6-1

cdr3_nt: TGTGCCAGCAGCTCTAGCGGTCCGAACACCGGGGAGCTGTTTTTT
cdr3_aa: CASSSSGPNTGELFF
clone_size: -
d_call: TRBD2
j_call: TRBJ2-2
v_call: TRBV7-7

cdr3_nt: TGTGCCAGCAGTGATCATTCGAGGAGCTCCTACGAGCAGTACTTC
cdr3_aa: CASSDHSRSSYEQYF
clone_size: once
d_call: -
j_call: TRBJ2-7
v_call: TRBV25-1

cdr3_nt: TGTGCCAGCCGTGAGGGGACCTACGAGCAGTACTTC
cdr3_aa: CASREGTYEQYF
clone_size: -
d_call: -
j_call: TRBJ2-7
v_call: TRBV7-3

cdr3_nt: TGTGCCATCAGTGCGGGCAGGGAGCCGGAAGCTTTCTTT
cdr3_aa: CAISAGREPEAFF
clone_size: few
d_call: -
j_call: TRBJ1-1
v_call: TRBV10-3

cdr3_nt: TGTGCCAGCAGCGGTCATTACAGGGGTGAGACCCAGTACTTC
cdr3_aa: CASSGHYRGETQYF
clone_size: -
d_call: TRBD1
j_call: TRBJ2-5
v_call: TRBV9

cdr3_nt: TGTGCCAGCAGCCGACTAGCGGGAGTAGAAGAGACCCAGTACTTC
cdr3_aa: CASSRLAGVEETQYF
clone_size: -
d_call: TRBD2
j_call: TRBJ2-5
v_call: TRBV5-4

cdr3_nt: TGTGCCAGCAGCGTGAGCACAGGACGGTACGAGCAGTACTTC
cdr3_aa: CASSVSTGRYEQYF
clone_size: -
d_call: -
j_call: TRBJ2-7
v_call: TRBV9

cdr3_nt: TGCGCCAGCAGCTGGTCCGGGGGAGGCAATGGCTACACCTTC
cdr3_aa: CASSWSGGGNGYTF
clone_size: -
d_call: -
j_call: TRBJ1-2
v_call: TRBV5-1

cdr3_nt: TGTGCCAGCAGCCTAACCACAGATACGCAGTATTTT
cdr3_aa: CASSLTTDTQYF
clone_size: -
d_call: -
j_call: TRBJ2-3
v_call: TRBV14

cdr3_nt: TGCGCCAGCACCTTAAAAGGCATGGGGCAGTTGAACACTGAAGCTTTCTTT
cdr3_aa: CASTLKGMGQLNTEAFF
clone_size: -
d_call: -
j_call: TRBJ1-1
v_call: TRBV5-1